This T cell receptor beta chain was documented in a study of T cell responses to AZD1222 COVID-19 vaccine. Study-wide context: Second-dose recipients at about 4 or about 12 weeks were treated as one pooled group.

Study outcomes and limitations: A rise in Spike-specific TCR breadth and depth followed two AZD1222 doses. Reportedly, close to half of spike-specific TCRs are directed against unmutated variant regions. Regions 160-218 and 743-854 held dominance among vaccine-associated CD4 TCRs, which spanned spike.

The CDR3 is 13 amino acids. Deletions cut 4 bases from V and 2 bases from J, with 9 bases between. Germline loops: CDR1 LNHDA, CDR2 SQIVND (reference sequence). Of note for this clone: Its target is unknown.

Only in-frame clones appear in the TCRdb table, and some are missing; sequencing was by immunoSEQ multiplex PCR. The sample has tens of thousands of clones; approximately 81% are singletons. The chain joins TRBV19 to TRBJ2-7; D not resolved. Sequences were derived from peripheral blood, sampled on day 0 of AZD1222 vaccination. This receptor was obtained from an adult in good health. This chain's CDR3 is CASSTAPTYEQYF. CDR3 nucleotides: TGTGCCAGTAGTACCGCGCCTACCTACGAGCAGTACTTC. The whole variable domain, filled in from reference TRBV19 and TRBJ2-7, reads DGGITQSPKYLFRKEGQNVTLSCEQNLNHDAMYWYRQDPGQGLRLIYYSQIVNDFQKGDIAEGYSVSREKKESFPLTVTSAQKNPTAFYLCASSTAPTYEQYFGPGTRLTVT.